These T cell receptor beta chains were read from a single sample in a study of CD8+CD57+ T cells in acquired aplastic anemia. TCRdb recomputed calls from the reads with MiXCR, one row per CDR3 protein. The repertoire has roughly 80,000 distinct CDR3 sequences, roughly three quarters of them found once; the top ten carry roughly 80%. The sample comprised sorted CD4+, CD8+, or CD8+CD57+ T cells (not recorded which) from PBMCs. These receptors all stem from a human donor with aplastic anemia. Each CDR3 is given with its conserved first and last residue. D genes are given only for firm matches. Clone sizes are given selectively: once, few, many, or a class where the clone is expanded.

>TRBJ2-7|NA|NA|TRBV7-2
CASFHRRGGGEQYF
TGTGCCAGCTTCCACAGGAGGGGTGGGGGTGAGCAGTACTTC
>TRBJ2-7|NA|many|TRBV4-2
CASSQVPLASDTYEQYF
TGTGCCAGCAGCCAAGTCCCCCTGGCTAGCGATACCTACGAGCAGTACTTC
>TRBJ1-4|NA|NA|TRBV20-1
CSASGAGNEKLFF
TGCAGTGCTAGCGGGGCAGGGAATGAAAAACTGTTTTTT
>TRBJ2-5|TRBD2|NA|TRBV20-1
CSARAERGGGQETQYF
TGCAGTGCTAGAGCAGAGCGGGGGGGCGGTCAAGAGACCCAGTACTTC
>TRBJ2-5|TRBD2|NA|TRBV7-9
CASSPGGARETQYF
TGTGCCAGCAGCCCGGGGGGGGCACGGGAGACCCAGTACTTC
>TRBJ2-7|TRBD1|NA|TRBV20-1
CSARQGTGTGEQYF
TGCAGTGCTAGACAAGGGACAGGGACGGGGGAGCAGTACTTC
>TRBJ2-3|NA|NA|TRBV29-1
CSVEGGLTDTQYF
TGCAGCGTTGAGGGCGGGCTCACAGATACGCAGTATTTT
>TRBJ2-7|NA|once|TRBV6-4
CASSDSAGYEQYF
TGTGCCAGCAGTGACTCGGCAGGGTACGAGCAGTACTTC
>TRBJ2-5|NA|few|TRBV20-1
CSARDRGMETQYF
TGCAGTGCTAGAGACCGCGGGATGGAGACCCAGTACTTC
>TRBJ2-1|NA|once|TRBV14
CASSHLRNEQFF
TGTGCCAGCAGCCATCTCCGGAATGAGCAGTTCTTC
>TRBJ2-7|TRBD2|NA|TRBV27
CASKRRGGSYEQYF
TGTGCCAGCAAAAGACGCGGGGGCTCCTACGAGCAGTACTTC
>TRBJ2-3|NA|few|TRBV2
CASSEAGDTQYF
TGTGCCAGCAGTGAAGCAGGAGATACGCAGTATTTT
>TRBJ2-3|NA|NA|TRBV7-3
CASGFSTDTQYF
TGTGCCAGCGGATTTAGCACAGATACGCAGTATTTT
>TRBJ2-3|NA|NA|TRBV9
CASSTTRDTQYF
TGTGCCAGCAGCACGACTCGTGATACGCAGTATTTT
>TRBJ2-7|NA|many|TRBV6-1
CASSVSVSYEQYF
TGTGCCAGCAGTGTCAGCGTGTCCTACGAGCAGTACTTC
>TRBJ2-1|NA|NA|TRBV7-8
CASSSDLRQFF
TGTGCCAGCAGCTCCGACCTGAGGCAGTTCTTC
>TRBJ2-7|TRBD1|NA|TRBV9
CASSRQGNYEQYF
TGTGCCAGCAGTAGACAGGGGAATTACGAGCAGTACTTC
>TRBJ2-1|NA|few|TRBV6-5
CASSYDPQFF
TGTGCCAGCAGTTACGACCCGCAGTTCTTC
>TRBJ2-1|NA|NA|TRBV7-2
CASSPSRTNEQFF
TGTGCCAGCAGCCCATCACGGACTAATGAGCAGTTCTTC
>TRBJ2-5|NA|NA|TRBV20-1
CSARDRLVQETQYF
TGCAGTGCTAGAGACCGACTAGTCCAAGAGACCCAGTACTTC
>TRBJ2-5|NA|few|TRBV2
CATSEAATQETQYF
TGTGCCACCAGTGAGGCAGCCACCCAAGAGACCCAGTACTTC
>TRBJ1-2|NA|many|TRBV7-9
CASSAPIERGNYTF
TGTGCCAGCAGCGCCCCCATCGAGAGGGGAAACTACACCTTC
>TRBJ2-6|NA|NA|TRBV7-3
CASSLTGTGSGANVLTF
TGTGCCAGCAGCTTGACCGGGACGGGCTCTGGGGCCAACGTCCTGACTTTC
>TRBJ1-6|TRBD1|NA|TRBV2
CASSRQGARNSPLHF
TGTGCCAGCTCCCGACAGGGGGCAAGGAATTCACCCCTCCACTTT
>TRBJ1-2|TRBD1|NA|TRBV24-1
CATSESGQGTGLYGYTF
TGTGCCACCAGTGAATCGGGACAGGGAACAGGATTATATGGCTACACCTTC
>TRBJ1-2|NA|NA|TRBV7-9
CASSLSEGPDGYTF
TGTGCCAGCAGCTTATCCGAGGGCCCTGATGGCTACACCTTC
>TRBJ2-7|NA|once|TRBV10-3
CAIRQDSYEQYF
TGTGCCATCAGACAGGATTCCTACGAGCAGTACTTC
>TRBJ2-5|NA|few|TRBV10-3
CAIREGGTETQYF
TGTGCCATCCGCGAGGGGGGGACAGAGACCCAGTACTTC
>TRBJ1-4|NA|NA|TRBV19
CASSIDSGTAKLFF
TGTGCCAGTAGTATAGATTCCGGGACGGCTAAACTGTTTTTT
>TRBJ1-5|TRBD1|once|TRBV5-8
CASSLGQGQDQPQHF
TGTGCCAGCAGCTTAGGACAGGGTCAGGATCAGCCCCAGCATTTT
>TRBJ1-1|TRBD1|NA|TRBV19
CASSPDRGREAFF
TGTGCCAGTAGCCCGGACAGGGGCCGAGAGGCTTTCTTT
>TRBJ1-2|TRBD1|NA|TRBV7-2
CASSTSGQGAETYTF
TGTGCCAGCAGCACTAGCGGACAGGGGGCTGAAACCTACACCTTC
>TRBJ1-1|NA|NA|TRBV20-1
CSARQGTPEAFF
TGCAGTGCTAGACAGGGAACCCCTGAAGCTTTCTTT
>TRBJ2-7|NA|NA|TRBV10-3
CASSPTGGSTYEQYF
TGTGCCAGCAGCCCCACAGGCGGCAGCACCTACGAGCAGTACTTC
>TRBJ1-5|TRBD1|NA|TRBV7-8
CASSDRGYSNQPQHF
TGTGCCAGCAGCGACAGGGGTTATAGCAATCAGCCCCAGCATTTT
>TRBJ2-2|TRBD2|NA|TRBV24-1
CATSDQSGSRTGELFF
TGTGCCACCAGTGATCAAAGCGGGAGTCGCACCGGGGAGCTGTTTTTT
>TRBJ1-5|NA|NA|TRBV10-3
CAISESADSNQPQHF
TGTGCCATCAGTGAGTCGGCAGATAGCAATCAGCCCCAGCATTTT
>TRBJ1-4|TRBD1|NA|TRBV10-3
CAISSTGTVTEKLFF
TGTGCCATCAGTTCTACCGGGACAGTGACTGAAAAACTGTTTTTT
>TRBJ2-3|TRBD2|NA|TRBV11-2
CASSLGASGSTDTQYF
TGTGCCAGCAGCTTAGGTGCTAGCGGCTCAACAGATACGCAGTATTTT
>TRBJ2-1|TRBD2|once|TRBV19
CASRDRLADNEQFF
TGTGCCAGTAGGGACCGACTAGCGGACAATGAGCAGTTCTTC
>TRBJ2-1|NA|many|TRBV13
CASSNYNEQFF
TGTGCCAGCAGCAACTACAATGAGCAGTTCTTC
>TRBJ2-4|NA|NA|TRBV7-2
CASSSGVTEAKNIQYF
TGTGCCAGCAGCTCGGGGGTAACGGAAGCCAAAAACATTCAGTACTTC
>TRBJ1-1|NA|NA|TRBV29-1
CSVHGHQNTEAFF
TGCAGCGTCCACGGACACCAGAACACTGAAGCTTTCTTT
>TRBJ1-2|NA|NA|TRBV7-9
CASSLEQGDYGYTF
TGTGCCAGCAGCTTAGAACAGGGTGACTATGGCTACACCTTC
>TRBJ1-6|NA|few|TRBV29-1
CSVAPGANSPLHF
TGCAGCGTTGCTCCAGGCGCGAATTCACCCCTCCACTTT
>TRBJ1-6|NA|NA|TRBV15
CATSRDSLANSPLHF
TGTGCCACCAGCAGAGATAGTCTGGCAAATTCACCCCTCCACTTT
>TRBJ2-7|TRBD1|NA|TRBV5-5
CASSREWTGSREQYF
TGTGCCAGCAGCAGAGAGTGGACAGGGAGCCGGGAGCAGTACTTC
>TRBJ2-7|TRBD2|NA|TRBV10-3
CATSGGDGGEQYF
TGTGCCACCTCTGGGGGGGACGGCGGGGAGCAGTACTTC
>TRBJ2-1|NA|NA|TRBV12-3/TRBV12-4
CASIRVDEQFF
TGTGCCAGCATCAGGGTCGATGAGCAGTTCTTC